This is a list of T cell receptor beta chains from one sample in a study of T cells after posttransplantation cyclophosphamide. Data came from immunoSEQ multiplex PCR; TCRdb stores just in-frame clones and leaves some out. The table lists 30,000 to 45,000 clones, with no singletons. Specimen: PBMCs. The source is a girl aged 10 to 17 in good health, CMV-negative, and a related stem cell transplant donor. CDR3s include the opening cysteine and the closing phenylalanine or tryptophan. The D gene is left open where the match is weak. Part of the rows lack a size; the others show once, few, many or a class for expanded clones.

>15|many|NA|TRBV6-5|TRBJ2-3
TGTGCCAGCAGCAGCGGCACGACGGACACAGATACGCAGTATTTT
CASSSGTTDTDTQYF
>13|many|NA|TRBV6-5|TRBJ1-1
TGTGCCAGCAGGCGAGGGTACAACACTGAAGCTTTCTTT
CASRRGYNTEAFF
>15|few|TRBD1|TRBV15|TRBJ2-5
TGTGCCACCAGCAGAGACCGGACAGGGTGGGAGACCCAGTACTTC
CATSRDRTGWETQYF
>16|few|TRBD2|TRBV4-2|TRBJ2-5
TGTGCCAGCAGCCCGGGAGGGAGGGGAAGTCAAGAGACCCAGTACTTC
CASSPGGRGSQETQYF
>14|many|NA|TRBV7-9|TRBJ1-1
TGTGCCAGCAGCCCCCCGACAGGGAACACTGAAGCTTTCTTT
CASSPPTGNTEAFF
>13|NA|NA|TRBV7-3|TRBJ1-2
TGTGCCAGCGGCTTAAACAGGGACTATGGCTACACCTTC
CASGLNRDYGYTF
>16|many|TRBD2|TRBV5-1|TRBJ2-1
TGCGCCAGCACCGAGGCTAGCGGGAGACTTTACAATGAGCAGTTCTTC
CASTEASGRLYNEQFF
>12|many|NA|TRBV7-6|TRBJ2-3
TGTGCCAGCAGCCAGGGGCGGGATACGCAGTATTTT
CASSQGRDTQYF
>14|many|TRBD1|TRBV2|TRBJ1-5
TGTGCCAGCACTGGACAGGGTGGCAATCAGCCCCAGCATTTT
CASTGQGGNQPQHF
>17|NA|TRBD1|TRBV7-9|TRBJ1-5
TGTGCCAGCAGCTCCGCCGGGGCAGGGGGATACAATCAGCCCCAGCATTTT
CASSSAGAGGYNQPQHF
>16|NA|TRBD2|TRBV13|TRBJ2-3
TGTGCCAGCAGCTTAGGGCCGGGGGGGGCGACAGATACGCAGTATTTT
CASSLGPGGATDTQYF
>17|many|TRBD2|TRBV7-4|TRBJ2-3
TGTGCCAGCAGCCCGAAGAGAGAGCGGGGGAACACAGATACGCAGTATTTT
CASSPKRERGNTDTQYF
>15|many|TRBD1|TRBV9|TRBJ2-7
TGTGCCAGCAGCACCGGACAGGGGGTAGCCTACGAGCAGTACTTC
CASSTGQGVAYEQYF
>15|many|NA|TRBV5-4|TRBJ1-1
TGTGCCAGCAGCTGGGACATCGATAGAGACACTGAAGCTTTCTTT
CASSWDIDRDTEAFF
>16|NA|TRBD2|TRBV4-2|TRBJ2-1
TGTGCCAGCAGCCACGAACTAGCGGGAGACTACAATGAGCAGTTCTTC
CASSHELAGDYNEQFF
>15|few|NA|TRBV6-1|TRBJ2-2
TGTGCCAGCAGTGAAGCGTTAGGGGTCACCGGGGAGCTGTTTTTT
CASSEALGVTGELFF
>13|few|NA|TRBV7-2|TRBJ2-4
TGTGCGTCACTTAGCGTAGCCAAAAACATTCAGTACTTC
CASLSVAKNIQYF
>14|few|NA|TRBV30|TRBJ2-2
TGTGCCCTGGCGTCGGGTGGGAACACCGGGGAGCTGTTTTTT
CALASGGNTGELFF
>12|many|NA|TRBV6-6|TRBJ1-1
TGTGCCAGCAGACTAGAGCACACTGAAGCTTTCTTT
CASRLEHTEAFF
>15|many|TRBD1|TRBV19|TRBJ1-6
TGTGCCAGTACTCAACAGGGGTCCTATAATTCACCCCTCCACTTT
CASTQQGSYNSPLHF
>14|few|NA|TRBV19|TRBJ1-2
TGTGCCAGTAGTAAAGACGGGGGAGACTATGGCTACACCTTC
CASSKDGGDYGYTF
>14|many|TRBD1|TRBV5-1|TRBJ1-6
TGCGCCAGCAGGGGACAGAGTTATAATTCACCCCTCCACTTT
CASRGQSYNSPLHF
>12|few|NA|TRBV28|TRBJ1-2
TGTGCCAGCAGCCTCGGGGGGGAGGGCTACACCTTC
CASSLGGEGYTF
>11|many|TRBD1|TRBV20-1|TRBJ1-2
TGCAGTGCTAGGACAGGGGGGGGCTACACCTTC
CSARTGGGYTF
>18|many|NA|TRBV28|TRBJ2-6
TGTGCCAGCAGTTTACCCCAACAGGGATTCTCTGGGGCCAACGTCCTGACTTTC
CASSLPQQGFSGANVLTF
>17|few|NA|TRBV23-1|TRBJ2-2
TGCGCCAGCAGTCAATCGTGGGGACTTAGTTGGACCGGGGAGCTGTTTTTT
CASSQSWGLSWTGELFF
>13|many|TRBD2|TRBV7-9|TRBJ2-1
TGTGCCAGCAGCTTGGGACTAGCGGGGGATGAGTTCTTC
CASSLGLAGDEFF